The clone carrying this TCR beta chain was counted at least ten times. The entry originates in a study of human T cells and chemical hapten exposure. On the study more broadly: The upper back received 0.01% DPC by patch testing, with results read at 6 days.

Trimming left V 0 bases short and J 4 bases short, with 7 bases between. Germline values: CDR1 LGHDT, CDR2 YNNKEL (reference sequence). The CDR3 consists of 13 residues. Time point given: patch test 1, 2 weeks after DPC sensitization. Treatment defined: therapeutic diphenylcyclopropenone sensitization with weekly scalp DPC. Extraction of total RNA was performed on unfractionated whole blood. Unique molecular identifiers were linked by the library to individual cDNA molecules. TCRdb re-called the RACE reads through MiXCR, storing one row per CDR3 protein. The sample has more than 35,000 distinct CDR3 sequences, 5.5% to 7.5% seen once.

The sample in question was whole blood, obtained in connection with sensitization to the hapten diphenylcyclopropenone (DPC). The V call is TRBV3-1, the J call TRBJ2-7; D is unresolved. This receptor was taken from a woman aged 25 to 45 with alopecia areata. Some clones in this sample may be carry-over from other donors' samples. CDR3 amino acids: CASSQDLVYEQYF. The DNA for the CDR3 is TGTGCCAGCAGCCAAGATTTAGTTTACGAGCAGTACTTC.